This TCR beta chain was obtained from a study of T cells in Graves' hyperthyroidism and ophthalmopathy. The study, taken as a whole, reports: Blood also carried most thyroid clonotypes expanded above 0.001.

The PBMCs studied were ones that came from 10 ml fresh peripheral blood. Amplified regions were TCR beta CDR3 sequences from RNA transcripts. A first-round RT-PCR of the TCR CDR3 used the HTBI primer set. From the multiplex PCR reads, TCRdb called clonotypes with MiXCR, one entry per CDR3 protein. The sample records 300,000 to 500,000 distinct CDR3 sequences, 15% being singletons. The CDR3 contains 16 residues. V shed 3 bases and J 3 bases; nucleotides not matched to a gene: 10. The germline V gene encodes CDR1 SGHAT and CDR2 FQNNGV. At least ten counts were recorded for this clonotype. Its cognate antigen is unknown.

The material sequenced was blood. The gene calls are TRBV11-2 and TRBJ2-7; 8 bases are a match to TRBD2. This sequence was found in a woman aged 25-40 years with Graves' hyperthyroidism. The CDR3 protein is CASSFDSAGVHYEQYF. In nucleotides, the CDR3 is TGTGCCAGCAGCTTTGATTCAGCGGGAGTCCACTACGAGCAGTACTTC.